The sequence of this T cell receptor beta chain was determined in a study of graft-versus-host responses after intestinal transplantation. Only in-frame clones appear in the TCRdb table, and some are missing; sequencing was by immunoSEQ multiplex PCR. Among about 18,000 clones, approximately 90% were seen once, and the ten largest hold more than 1.5%. The material sequenced was PBMCs, taken 350 to 400 days after transplant. The receptor comes from a human patient who received an intestinal transplant, so some T cells may come from the graft donor.

In nucleotides, the CDR3 is TGTGCCAGTAGTCCCCGGGACAGCTCCTACGAGCAGTACTTC. Translation gives CASSPRDSSYEQYF. The chain couples TRBV19 to TRBJ2-7; 7 positions agree with TRBD1. The ends lost 5 bases at V and 0 bases at J; junction bases unmatched: 4. Germline V gene sequence: CDR1 LNHDA, CDR2 SQIVND (reference sequence). The CDR3 is made up of 14 amino acids.